The T cell receptor beta chain under discussion was sequenced for a study of T cell repertoires in cytomegalovirus infection. Study details: Indications came from public TCR beta signatures; they pointed to CMV infection and to a matching HLA type. Findings and limits, study-wide: CMV carriers with the relevant HLA were identified by cumulative public TCR beta family frequency.

Note on this clonotype: Its antigen is undetermined.

Via MiXCR, TCRdb re-called the reads, giving one row per CDR3 protein. The data show some 200,000 distinct CDR3 sequences, with roughly 9% seen just once and about 4.6% held by the top ten. The V and J ends lost 4 bases and 0 bases respectively, with 19 bases between them. Germline CDR1 reads DFQATT; CDR2 reads SNEGSKA (reference sequence). This CDR3 is 17 amino acids long. V usage is TRBV20-1 and J usage is TRBJ2-1; D call uncertain. The sequence was collected from a human donor in good health (CMV status not recorded). Some clones in this sample may be carry-over from other donors' samples. The sequencing input was PBMCs. The CDR3 coding sequence is TGCAGTGCTACTCCCAGGCGTCTACCTAGCTCCTACAATGAGCAGTTCTTC. Its protein product is CSATPRRLPSSYNEQFF.